Following are 14 T cell receptor beta chains from one sample sequenced in a study of cytomegalovirus exposure and HLA in healthy donors. Measured with immunoSEQ multiplex PCR; TCRdb has only the in-frame clones, and not every one. The sample shows 150,000 to 200,000 clones, around 85% of them seen only once. The specimen sequenced was PBMCs. Every receptor here comes from a young man in good health and CMV-seropositive.

This chain joins TRBV28 and TRBJ2-5; 9 positions agree with TRBD1. With V trimmed by 5 bases and J by 5 bases, 6 bases remained unmatched. This CDR3 comprises 14 residues. Germline CDR1 and CDR2: MDHEN and SYDVKM. CDR3 in amino acids: CASSTTGGLETQYF. The DNA for the CDR3 is TGTGCCAGCAGTACGACAGGGGGATTGGAGACCCAGTACTTC. The variable domain in full, with the rest retrieved from reference TRBV28 and TRBJ2-5, is DVKVTQSSRYLVKRTGEKVFLECVQDMDHENMFWYRQDPGLGLRLIYFSYDVKMKEKGDIPEGYSVSREKKERFSLILESASTNQTSMYLCASSTTGGLETQYFGPGTRLLVL.

The chain links TRBV11-2 to TRBJ2-1; TRBD2 matches at 8 bases. With 5 bases clipped from V and 7 bases from J, the junction kept 19 bases outside the gene matches. CDR3 length equals 18 residues. Germline values: CDR1 SGHAT, CDR2 FQNNGV. CDR3 DNA: TGTGCCAGCAGCGGGGGTAGCGGGATAATTATTTTTCGGAATGAGCAGTTCTTC. Translation: CASSGGSGIIIFRNEQFF. The whole variable domain, filled in from reference TRBV11-2 and TRBJ2-1, reads EAGVAQSPRYKIIEKRQSVAFWCNPISGHATLYWYQQILGQGPKLLIQFQNNGVVDDSQLPKDRFSAERLKGVDSTLKIQPAKLEDSAVYLCASSGGSGIIIFRNEQFFGPGTRLTVL.

This chain connects TRBV28 to TRBJ2-1; 8 bases fit TRBD2. The germline V gene encodes CDR1 MDHEN and CDR2 SYDVKM. J was trimmed by 5 bases and V by 3 bases; bases with no gene match: 9. The CDR3 totals 16 residues. CDR3 residues: CASSFLSGSYDNEQFF. Here the CDR3 DNA reads TGTGCCAGCAGTTTCCTAAGCGGGAGCTACGACAATGAGCAGTTCTTC.

V gene TRBV15 combines with J gene TRBJ2-5; D is unresolved. The ends were cut back, 0 bases at V and 5 bases at J, with 13 bases in the middle. Per the germline V gene, CDR1 is LNHNV and CDR2 is YYDKDF (reference sequence). The CDR3 sequence is 15 residues long. The CDR3 nucleotides are TGTGCCACCAGCAGAGATTTATCCGGGTGGGAGACCCAGTACTTC. Translation gives CATSRDLSGWETQYF. The full variable domain, with the rest looked up from reference TRBV15 and TRBJ2-5, is DAMVIQNPRYQVTQFGKPVTLSCSQTLNHNVMYWYQQKSSQAPKLLFHYYDKDFNNEADTPDNFQSRRPNTSFCFLDIRSPGLGDTAMYLCATSRDLSGWETQYFGPGTRLLVL.

This chain joins TRBV6-6 and TRBJ1-1, with no clear D. The CDR3 totals 14 residues. V was clipped by 2 bases and J by 9 bases, with 16 bases between them. Looked up from germline, CDR1 is MNHNY and CDR2 is SVGAGI (reference sequence). Written as DNA, the CDR3 is TGTGCCAGCAGTTACGGGTTGGAGGGTAATAAAGCTTTCTTT. Its protein product is CASSYGLEGNKAFF.

This clone was counted a single time. The V call is TRBV19, the J call TRBJ2-7; D is unresolved. The CDR3 consists of 15 residues. Germline V lookup: CDR1 LNHDA, CDR2 SQIVND (reference sequence). The germline V and J ends were trimmed by 3 bases and 2 bases, with 14 bases remaining between them. CDR3 nucleotide sequence: TGTGCCAGTAGTATGGGTGACGGGTCTACCTACGAGCAGTACTTC. This codes for CASSMGDGSTYEQYF.

The V and J genes are TRBV28 and TRBJ1-1; D may be TRBD1 (5 bases). The germline gives CDR1 MDHEN, CDR2 SYDVKM. The CDR3 has 17 amino acids. Trimming stripped 6 bases from V and 2 bases from J, with 22 bases between. CDR3 region: CASRGNRGGGFNTEAFF. The DNA of the CDR3 is TGTGCCAGCAGGGGCAATCGGGGGGGAGGATTTAACACTGAAGCTTTCTTT.

The table lists this clone with a few counts. The V and J genes are TRBV7-9 and TRBJ2-7; TRBD1 aligns across 9 bases. V dropped 5 bases and J dropped 5; count of bases not matched to a gene: 4. CDR1 is SEHNR, CDR2 FQNEAQ, per germline (reference sequence). This CDR3 is built from 13 residues. The CDR3 nucleotides read TGTGCCAGCAGCCTGGACAGGGGCCACGAGCAGTACTTC. It codes for CASSLDRGHEQYF.

This sequence joins TRBV6-5 and TRBJ1-1, with 9 positions matching TRBD1. Germline lookup yields CDR1 MNHEY and CDR2 SVGAGI. The CDR3 has 16 amino acids. The ends lost 4 bases at V and 5 bases at J; junction bases unmatched: 11. The CDR3 loop is CASSFDRGNVGTEAFF. The DNA for the CDR3 is TGTGCCAGCAGTTTCGACAGGGGGAATGTCGGGACTGAAGCTTTCTTT.

The V and J genes are TRBV15 and TRBJ2-5; perhaps TRBD2 as D (6 bases). The CDR3 runs 19 residues. Germline lookup yields CDR1 LNHNV and CDR2 YYDKDF (reference sequence). V lost 0 bases to trimming and J lost 0 bases, with 20 bases between them. The CDR3 sequence: CATSRDFQASETYQETQYF. In DNA form, the CDR3 reads TGTGCCACCAGCAGAGACTTCCAAGCTAGCGAGACGTACCAAGAGACCCAGTACTTC.

V usage is TRBV9 and J usage is TRBJ2-1; D is possibly TRBD2 (6 bases). V lost 0 bases and J lost 6, with 13 bases in between. Looked up from germline, CDR1 is SGDLS and CDR2 is YYNGEE. This CDR3 contains 15 residues. DNA for the CDR3: TGTGCCAGCAGCGTAGAGGGGACTGAGACCAATGAGCAGTTCTTC. Amino acid sequence: CASSVEGTETNEQFF.

This chain uses TRBV10-3 with TRBJ1-1; D is perhaps TRBD1 (5 bases). Germline V lookup: CDR1 ENHRY, CDR2 SYGVKD. CDR3 length: 15 residues. The germline V and J ends were trimmed by 0 bases and 4 bases, with 12 bases remaining between them. The CDR3 here is CAISESFGAATEAFF. The CDR3 DNA reads TGTGCCATCAGTGAGTCGTTTGGGGCCGCCACTGAAGCTTTCTTT.

The chain uses TRBV4-2 and TRBJ1-1, with D unresolved. The CDR3 is 13 amino acids. Germline-derived CDR1 and CDR2 are LGHNA and YNFKEQ. V gave up 0 bases and J gave up 7 bases, with 9 bases separating them. For the CDR3, the DNA is TGTGCCAGCAGCCAAGAGTGGGAGGATGAAGCTTTCTTT. Protein product: CASSQEWEDEAFF.

The J gene is TRBJ1-2, the V gene TRBV28, with D uncertain. The germline V gene encodes CDR1 MDHEN and CDR2 SYDVKM. This CDR3 spans 13 amino acids. Trimming took 5 bases from V and 8 from J, leaving 15 bases between them. The DNA for the CDR3 is TGTGCCAGCAGTCTCCGCGGCGGCGGGGGCTACACCTTC. Translated, it gives CASSLRGGGGYTF.